Listed below are T cell receptor beta chains from one sample, sequenced in a study of T cells in narcolepsy. Assay used: immunoSEQ multiplex PCR; TCRdb lists only in-frame clones, some missing. The table lists around 27,000 clones, approximately 83% of them singletons. Material: CD45RA- memory CD4+ T cells from PBMCs. Receptors were obtained from a human donor with narcolepsy. Both conserved end residues are part of each CDR3. The D gene is left open where the match is weak. Expanded clones get a size class; other rows say once, few or many, or leave the size out.

CDR3nt	CDR3aa	v_gene	j_gene	abundance	d_gene
TGTGCCATCAGGGGGACAGCATTTCGCTCTGGGGCCAACGTCCTGACTTTC	CAIRGTAFRSGANVLTF	TRBV10-3	TRBJ2-6	-	TRBD1
TGTGCCTTGGGGACGGGACAGGTTAATGAAAAACTGTTTTTT	CALGTGQVNEKLFF	TRBV30	TRBJ1-4	-	TRBD1
TGTGCCAGCAGTGTTAGCGGCGTTACCTACGAGCAGTACTTC	CASSVSGVTYEQYF	TRBV2	TRBJ2-7	few	-
TGTGCCAGCAGCGTTAGTAGCGGGAGTCACAATGAGCAGTTCTTC	CASSVSSGSHNEQFF	TRBV7-3	TRBJ2-1	-	TRBD2
TGTGCCAGCAGCTTGGGACAGGGAGGGAGTACGCAGTATTTT	CASSLGQGGSTQYF	TRBV7-9	TRBJ2-3	once	TRBD1
TGTGCCAGCAGCCAAGGTCTAGCGGGGACGGTTGAGACCCAGTACTTC	CASSQGLAGTVETQYF	TRBV14	TRBJ2-5	once	TRBD2
TGTGCCAGCAGTGAAGCGGGCGGACAGCCTGGCAATCAGCCCCAGCATTTT	CASSEAGGQPGNQPQHF	TRBV2	TRBJ1-5	-	-
TGTGCCAGCAGCCTAGGGGGCAGCAATGAGCAGTTCTTC	CASSLGGSNEQFF	TRBV6-1	TRBJ2-1	-	TRBD1
TGTGCCAGTAGTATATCCCGGACAGGAGGTAATGAAAAACTGTTTTTT	CASSISRTGGNEKLFF	TRBV19	TRBJ1-4	-	TRBD1
TGTGCCAGCAGTTACGGCGCAGGGCGCCAGCCCCAGCATTTT	CASSYGAGRQPQHF	TRBV6-6	TRBJ1-5	-	-
TGTGCCATCAGGGGGACTAGCGTCGATCATATCGAGCAGTACTTC	CAIRGTSVDHIEQYF	TRBV10-3	TRBJ2-7	-	TRBD2
TGTGCCCGTACAGAGCCGGGGACTGAAGCTTTCTTT	CARTEPGTEAFF	TRBV2	TRBJ1-1	-	-
TGTGCCAGCAGCTTATTCGGAGGCACTTCACCGTCCTACGAGCAGTACTTC	CASSLFGGTSPSYEQYF	TRBV7-9	TRBJ2-7	few	-
TGTGCCAGCAGCTTAGTTGGAGGGGACACTGAAGCTTTCTTT	CASSLVGGDTEAFF	TRBV7-2	TRBJ1-1	once	-
TGCGCCAGCAGACTGGGGGGCGGACAGGCCTACGAGCAGTACTTC	CASRLGGGQAYEQYF	TRBV5-1	TRBJ2-7	-	-
TGCGCCAGCAGCCTGGACAGAGCCTACGAGCAGTACTTC	CASSLDRAYEQYF	TRBV5-1	TRBJ2-7	few	-
TGCGCCAGCAGCCAAGCTAAAACCACCGGGGAGCTGTTTTTT	CASSQAKTTGELFF	TRBV4-3	TRBJ2-2	-	-
TGTGCCAGCAGCTTAGGCCCCCAAGAGACCCAGTACTTC	CASSLGPQETQYF	TRBV11-3	TRBJ2-5	once	-
TGTGCCAGTAGTATAGATCGGGGGGGACTCACAGATACGCAGTATTTT	CASSIDRGGLTDTQYF	TRBV19	TRBJ2-3	-	TRBD2
TGTGCCAGCAGTTTAGAGGGACTATCCGGTTCACCCCTCCACTTT	CASSLEGLSGSPLHF	TRBV27	TRBJ1-6	-	-
TGCAGCGTTCCCGGGGGGCTTACGCAGGGGACCCAGTACTTC	CSVPGGLTQGTQYF	TRBV29-1	TRBJ2-5	-	-
TGTGCCAGCAGCTCCCCCCGGGGCGAAAAACTGTTTTTT	CASSSPRGEKLFF	TRBV13	TRBJ1-4	-	-
TGTGCCAGCAGCCCTCGAGGGGGACAGGGGGCTGAAAAACTGTTTTTT	CASSPRGGQGAEKLFF	TRBV7-2	TRBJ1-4	-	TRBD1
TGCGCCAGCAGCCGATTGGCCCTATCCCCAGATACGCAGTATTTT	CASSRLALSPDTQYF	TRBV4-1	TRBJ2-3	-	-
TGTGCCAGCAGCGCCGCGGGGGCGAGGCCCTACGAGCAGTACTTC	CASSAAGARPYEQYF	TRBV25-1	TRBJ2-7	few	-
TGTGCCAGCAGTCCTCGACATAATAGACAAGAGACCCAGTACTTC	CASSPRHNRQETQYF	TRBV6-1	TRBJ2-5	-	-
TGTGCCAGCAGCCCGCATCCACAGGGGACTCTCTACGAGCAGTACTTC	CASSPHPQGTLYEQYF	TRBV7-6	TRBJ2-7	once	-
TGTGCCAGCAGCCTTCGGGGGACTTTCAGCTCCTACGAGCAGTACTTC	CASSLRGTFSSYEQYF	TRBV11-1	TRBJ2-7	-	-
TGTGCCAGCAGCTTAGGGACCTATAATTCACCCCTCCACTTT	CASSLGTYNSPLHF	TRBV7-2	TRBJ1-6	-	-
TGTGCCAGCAGCTTAGCGGGGGCTGCTCTGACCCAGTACTTC	CASSLAGAALTQYF	TRBV7-2	TRBJ2-5	-	-
TGTGCCAGCCAAGGGGACTTCGAGGAGCTGTTTTTT	CASQGDFEELFF	TRBV19	TRBJ2-2	-	-
TGCAGCGTGGAGGGGCAAACAGGGGCCGGGCAGTACTTC	CSVEGQTGAGQYF	TRBV29-1	TRBJ2-7	-	-
TGTGCCAGCAGCTTGGAAAATAGGAGGGGCTATGGCTACACCTTC	CASSLENRRGYGYTF	TRBV5-4	TRBJ1-2	-	-
TGTGCCAGTAGTATCAGACAGGGAACCTACGAGCAGTACTTC	CASSIRQGTYEQYF	TRBV19	TRBJ2-7	-	TRBD1
TGTGCCAGCAGCCTACAGGGAACCCGCGGAGAGACCCAGTACTTC	CASSLQGTRGETQYF	TRBV5-5	TRBJ2-5	-	-
TGTGCCAGCTCCCCCCGAGGGCTAGCCGGAAACACCATATATTTT	CASSPRGLAGNTIYF	TRBV18	TRBJ1-3	medium-sized	-
TGCGCCAGCAGCCGTGGACAGGTATACAATGAGCAGTTCTTC	CASSRGQVYNEQFF	TRBV4-3	TRBJ2-1	-	TRBD1
TGTGCCAGCAGCCGGGACAGGGCCTCAAACTATGGCTACACCTTC	CASSRDRASNYGYTF	TRBV2	TRBJ1-2	-	TRBD1
TGTGCCAGCAGCCAGGAAGGGGGGGATCGGGAGCAGTACTTC	CASSQEGGDREQYF	TRBV4-2	TRBJ2-7	few	-
TGTGCCAGCCGGATCAGTAGTTACGGAGGGGAATCCTACGAGCAGTACTTC	CASRISSYGGESYEQYF	TRBV28	TRBJ2-7	-	-